The present TCR beta chain was sequenced within a study of response to subunit inactivated influenza vaccine. Germline CDR1 KGHDR, CDR2 SFDVKD. The CDR3 is 15 residues long. V lost 0 bases, J lost 7 bases, and 7 bases stayed unmatched. TCRdb ran MiXCR on the RT-PCR reads and lists one entry per CDR3 protein. The sample has fewer than 800,000 distinct CDR3 sequences, around 14% seen once; the top ten hold around a tenth. This clonotype was counted ten times or more. Sample: PBMCs from blood, taken less than 13 days after vaccination. This sequence was found in a man aged 45-60 years who received an inactivated influenza vaccine. The V call is TRBV24-1, the J call TRBJ1-2; 7 bases are shared with TRBD1. Written as DNA, the CDR3 is TGTGCCACCAGTGATTTGAGGACAGGACCTGGTGGCTACACCTTC. This codes for CATSDLRTGPGGYTF.